The rows below give T cell receptor beta chains drawn from one sample of a study of beta chain features in type 1 diabetes. Repertoires were generated with immunoSEQ multiplex PCR, while TCRdb's copy carries only in-frame clones and drops some. The data hold 680,000 or so clones, with around a sixth observed a single time. Sample: naive CD4+ T cells from blood. These receptor sequences come from a man aged 18 to 30 in good health. Each CDR3 is given with its conserved first and last residue. The order of the fields is D gene, V gene, J gene, clone size, CDR3 DNA, CDR3 protein. A D gene is named only where the DNA matches it firmly. Some rows have no size entry. The others give once, few or many, or a class for an expanded clone.

>.|TRBV7-2|TRBJ1-2|.
TGTGCCAGCAGCTTCCCGCCCACCCGGGGCTACACCTTC
CASSFPPTRGYTF
>.|TRBV7-2|TRBJ2-1|.
TGTGCCAGCAGCTTAGAGCTAATCGGCTCCTACAATGAGCAGTTCTTC
CASSLELIGSYNEQFF
>.|TRBV11-3|TRBJ2-3|few
TGTGCCAGCAGCTTAGATAACGGCTATAGGACGCAGTATTTT
CASSLDNGYRTQYF
>TRBD2|TRBV9|TRBJ2-7|.
TGTGCCAGCAGCGTTCTAGCGGGAGGTTCCTACGAGCAGTACTTC
CASSVLAGGSYEQYF
>TRBD1|TRBV19|TRBJ2-1|few
TGTGCCACCTCGACAGGGGGGAATGAGCAGTTCTTC
CATSTGGNEQFF
>.|TRBV7-4|TRBJ2-3|.
TGTGCCAGCAGCTTAGTAACGAGGGGGTCAGATACGCAGTATTTT
CASSLVTRGSDTQYF
>TRBD1|TRBV29-1|TRBJ2-3|few
TGCAGCGTTGATCGAACAGGGGGCGGAAGCACAGATACGCAGTATTTT
CSVDRTGGGSTDTQYF
>TRBD2|TRBV25-1|TRBJ2-7|few
TGTGCCAGCAGTAAGAGGAGGCTAGCGGGAGGCGAGCAGTACTTC
CASSKRRLAGGEQYF
>.|TRBV11-2|TRBJ2-1|.
TGTGCCAGCAGCCATTCCTTTAAAGGGACCGCGTACAATGAGCAGTTCTTC
CASSHSFKGTAYNEQFF
>.|TRBV5-1|TRBJ1-1|few
TGCGCCAGCAGCCCCTATACAATCGGACACCTGAACACTGAAGCTTTCTTT
CASSPYTIGHLNTEAFF
>.|TRBV7-2|TRBJ1-1|few
TGTGCCAGCAGCTTAGCAACAGTCAACACTGAAGCTTTCTTT
CASSLATVNTEAFF
>.|TRBV6-6|TRBJ2-2|.
TGTGCCAGCAGTTACTCTCAGGGTCCCGGGGAGCTGTTTTTT
CASSYSQGPGELFF
>TRBD2|TRBV2|TRBJ2-3|.
TGTGCCAGCTTGCGGGGGGCCGGGTCAGATACGCAGTATTTT
CASLRGAGSDTQYF
>.|TRBV29-1|TRBJ1-2|few
TGCAGCGCCCGTGACAGAGACTGGGGTGGCTACACCTTC
CSARDRDWGGYTF
>TRBD1|TRBV5-1|TRBJ1-4|few
TGCGCCAGCAGCTTGATGGGAGGACAGGGAGGTGAAAAACTGTTTTTT
CASSLMGGQGGEKLFF
>.|TRBV7-2|TRBJ2-7|.
TGTGCCAGCAGCTTATCGGGCCTTCTCTCCTACGAGCAGTACTTC
CASSLSGLLSYEQYF
>.|TRBV2|TRBJ1-4|few
TGTGCCAGCCAACGTGTTGGAGGGAATGGTGAAAAACTGTTTTTT
CASQRVGGNGEKLFF
>.|TRBV18|TRBJ1-1|.
TGTGCCAGCTCACCAAGGGCGGGAGCAGCTTTCTTT
CASSPRAGAAFF
>TRBD2|TRBV4-1|TRBJ2-1|.
TGCGCCAGCAGCCCCACTCCGTCGGGGGGATCCTACAATGAGCAGTTCTTC
CASSPTPSGGSYNEQFF
>TRBD1|TRBV7-3|TRBJ2-2|few
TGTGCCAGCAGCCCCAAAGGCACAGGGGCGCCCGGGGAGCTGTTTTTT
CASSPKGTGAPGELFF
>.|TRBV7-2|TRBJ1-2|.
TGTGCCAGCAGCTTAGGGCCGGGAGCCAACTATGGCTACACCTTC
CASSLGPGANYGYTF
>.|TRBV6-4|TRBJ1-6|few
TGTGCCAGCAGTGACTCGCGAATGGGAGATAATTCACCCCTCCACTTT
CASSDSRMGDNSPLHF
>.|TRBV9|TRBJ2-7|.
TGTGCCAGCAGCTCAAGCGGAGGCCCCTACGAGCAGTACTTC
CASSSSGGPYEQYF
>TRBD2|TRBV2|TRBJ2-3|.
TGTGCCAGCAGTACCGGACTAGCGGGACCAGATACGCAGTATTTT
CASSTGLAGPDTQYF
>TRBD2|TRBV5-4|TRBJ2-4|.
TGTGCCAGCAGCTTGATCGCGCGGGGGAAAAACATTCAGTACTTC
CASSLIARGKNIQYF
>.|TRBV27|TRBJ1-1|.
TGTGCCAGCAGTTTATACGGCGGCGGGCAGGGGAACACTGAAGCTTTCTTT
CASSLYGGGQGNTEAFF
>.|TRBV6-6|TRBJ1-1|.
TGTGCCAGCAGAGTTTCCGGCTTTAACACTGAAGCTTTCTTT
CASRVSGFNTEAFF
>.|TRBV5-4|TRBJ1-1|few
TGTGCCAGCGGGACTAGGTGGGGGGACACTGAAGCTTTCTTT
CASGTRWGDTEAFF
>TRBD2|TRBV4-1|TRBJ2-1|few
TGCGCCAGCAGCCAAATAGCGGGGTTTTACAATGAGCAGTTCTTC
CASSQIAGFYNEQFF
>TRBD1|TRBV10-3|TRBJ1-5|few
TGTGCCATCAGTGAGTCGACCAGGGGGAAGTATAGCAATCAGCCCCAGCATTTT
CAISESTRGKYSNQPQHF
>TRBD1|TRBV7-9|TRBJ2-1|few
TGTGCCAGCAGCTTATACCGGGACAGGTTCCGAAATGAGCAGTTCTTC
CASSLYRDRFRNEQFF
>TRBD1|TRBV9|TRBJ2-2|.
TGTGCCAGCAGCGTAAAACCGCCGGGACAGGGCGGAGGGGAGCTGTTTTTT
CASSVKPPGQGGGELFF